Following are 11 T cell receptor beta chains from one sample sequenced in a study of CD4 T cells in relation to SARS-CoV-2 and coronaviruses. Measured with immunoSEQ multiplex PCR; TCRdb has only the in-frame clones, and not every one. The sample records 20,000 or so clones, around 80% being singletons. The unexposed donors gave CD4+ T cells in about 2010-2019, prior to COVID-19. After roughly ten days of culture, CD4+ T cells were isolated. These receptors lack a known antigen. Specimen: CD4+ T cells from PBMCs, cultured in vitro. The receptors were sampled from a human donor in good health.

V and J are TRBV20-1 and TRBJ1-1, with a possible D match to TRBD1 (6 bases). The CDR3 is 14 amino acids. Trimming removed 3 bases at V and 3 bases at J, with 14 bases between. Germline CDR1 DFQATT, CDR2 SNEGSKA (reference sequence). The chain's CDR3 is CSASLGGLHTEAFF. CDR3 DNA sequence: TGCAGTGCTAGTTTAGGGGGTCTTCACACTGAAGCTTTCTTT.

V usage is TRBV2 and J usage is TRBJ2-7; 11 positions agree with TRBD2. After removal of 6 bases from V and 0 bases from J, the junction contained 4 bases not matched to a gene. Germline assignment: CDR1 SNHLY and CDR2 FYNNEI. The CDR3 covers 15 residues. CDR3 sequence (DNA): TGTGCCAGCAGCGGGGGGACTAGCGGCTCCTACGAGCAGTACTTC. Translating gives CASSGGTSGSYEQYF.

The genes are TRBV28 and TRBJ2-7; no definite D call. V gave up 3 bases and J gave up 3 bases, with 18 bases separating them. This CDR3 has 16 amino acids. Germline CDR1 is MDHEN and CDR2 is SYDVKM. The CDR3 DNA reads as TGTGCCAGCAGTTTCGTGAGACCTATCCTTCACTACGAGCAGTACTTC. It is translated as CASSFVRPILHYEQYF.

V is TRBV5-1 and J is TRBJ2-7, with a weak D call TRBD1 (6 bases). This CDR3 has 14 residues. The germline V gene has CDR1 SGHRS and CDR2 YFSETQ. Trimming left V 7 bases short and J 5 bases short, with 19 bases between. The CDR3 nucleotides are TGCGCCAGCGGTGGGGACACGGTAAGGGACGAGCAGTACTTC. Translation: CASGGDTVRDEQYF.

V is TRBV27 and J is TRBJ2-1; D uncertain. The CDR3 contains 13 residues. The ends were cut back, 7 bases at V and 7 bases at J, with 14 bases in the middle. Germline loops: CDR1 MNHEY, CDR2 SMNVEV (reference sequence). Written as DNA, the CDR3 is TGTGCCAGCACCCCCCGGAACGGTAATGAGCAGTTCTTC. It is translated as CASTPRNGNEQFF.

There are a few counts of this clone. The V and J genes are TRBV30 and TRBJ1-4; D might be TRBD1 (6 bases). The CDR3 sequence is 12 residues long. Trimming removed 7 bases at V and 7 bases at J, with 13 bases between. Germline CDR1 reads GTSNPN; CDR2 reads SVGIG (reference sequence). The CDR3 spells CASGKGGEKLFF. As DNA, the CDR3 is TGTGCCTCCGGTAAGGGGGGTGAAAAACTGTTTTTT.

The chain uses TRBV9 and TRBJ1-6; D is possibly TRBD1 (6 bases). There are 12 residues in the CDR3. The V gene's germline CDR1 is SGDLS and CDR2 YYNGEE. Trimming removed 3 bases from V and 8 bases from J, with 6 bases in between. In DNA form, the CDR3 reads TGTGCCAGCAGCGGACAGGATTCACCCCTCCACTTT. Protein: CASSGQDSPLHF. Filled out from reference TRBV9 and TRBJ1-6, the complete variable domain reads DSGVTQTPKHLITATGQRVTLRCSPRSGDLSVYWYQQSLDQGLQFLIQYYNGEERAKGNILERFSAQQFPDLHSELNLSSLELGDSALYFCASSGQDSPLHFGNGTRLTVT.

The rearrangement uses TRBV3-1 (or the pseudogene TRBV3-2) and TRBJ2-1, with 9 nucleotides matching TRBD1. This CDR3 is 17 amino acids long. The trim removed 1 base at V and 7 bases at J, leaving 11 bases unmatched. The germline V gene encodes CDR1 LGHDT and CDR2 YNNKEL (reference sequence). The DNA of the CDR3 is TGTGCCAGCAGCCAAGGAACACCGGGACAGGGATGGAATGAGCAGTTCTTC. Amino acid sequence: CASSQGTPGQGWNEQFF.

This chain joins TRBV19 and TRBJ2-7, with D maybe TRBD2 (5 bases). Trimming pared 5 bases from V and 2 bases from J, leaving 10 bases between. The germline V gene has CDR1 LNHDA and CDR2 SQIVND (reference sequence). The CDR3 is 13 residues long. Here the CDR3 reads CASSEEVTYEQYF. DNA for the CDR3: TGTGCCAGTAGTGAGGAGGTTACCTACGAGCAGTACTTC.

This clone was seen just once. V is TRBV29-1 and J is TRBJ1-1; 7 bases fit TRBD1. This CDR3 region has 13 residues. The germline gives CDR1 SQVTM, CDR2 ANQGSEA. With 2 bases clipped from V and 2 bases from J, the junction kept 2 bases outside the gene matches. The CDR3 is CSVETGANTEAFF. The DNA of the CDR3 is TGCAGCGTTGAAACAGGGGCCAACACTGAAGCTTTCTTT.

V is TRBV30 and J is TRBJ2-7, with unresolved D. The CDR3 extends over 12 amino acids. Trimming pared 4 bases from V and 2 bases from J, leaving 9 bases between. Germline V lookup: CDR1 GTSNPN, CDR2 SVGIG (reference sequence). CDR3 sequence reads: CAWTDEAYEQYF. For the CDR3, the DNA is TGTGCCTGGACCGACGAAGCCTACGAGCAGTACTTC. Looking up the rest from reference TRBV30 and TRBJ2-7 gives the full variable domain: SQTIHQWPATLVQPVGSPLSLECTVEGTSNPNLYWYRQAAGRGLQLLFYSVGIGQISSEVPQNLSASRPQDRQFILSSKKLLLSDSGFYLCAWTDEAYEQYFGPGTRLTVT.